This TCR beta chain emerged from a study of post-analysis software for immune sequencing data. Study as a whole: Both relapsing-remitting and secondary progressive multiple sclerosis featured among the disease courses, as did progressive-relapsing multiple sclerosis.

The authors incorporated unique molecular identifiers into the TCR beta cDNA libraries. Once 1 to 10 million T cells were used, about 510,000 cDNA molecules resulted. MiXCR was run by TCRdb on the PCR reads, yielding one entry per CDR3 protein. The profile shows 650,000 to 850,000 distinct CDR3 sequences, more than 45% of them singletons. In germline, CDR1 is DFQATT, CDR2 SNEGSKA (reference sequence). This CDR3 has 14 residues. Trimming left V 0 bases short and J 2 bases short, with 10 bases between. Study outcomes and limitations: A significant reduction in normalized Chao1 diversity was observed in multiple sclerosis patients versus controls. Patients had higher frequencies than controls of about five TRBV segments, including TRBV5-6, TRBV5-1 and TRBV20-1. By F measure, strong co-clustering occurred among samples prepared in the same batch.

The sample holds a few counts of this clonotype. Its target is not known. The TCR originated in a girl aged 10-17 years with multiple sclerosis. The chain has TRBV20-1 and TRBJ1-1; unclear D gene. Sequencing was carried out using blood. The CDR3 DNA sequence: TGCAGTGCTAGAGAGGGTCCCCACAACACTGAAGCTTTCTTT. The encoded protein is CSAREGPHNTEAFF.